The T cell receptor beta chain under discussion was sequenced for a study of blood T cell repertoires in COVID-19. Study details: Sources were T cells, B-cell-depleted T cells, or PBMCs; the material itself was cDNA or gDNA.

In the original processing: Cell counts per sample came from amplifying reference gene primers. Assay used: immunoSEQ multiplex PCR; TCRdb lists only in-frame clones, some missing. That table gives V, J and clone size, and the DNA gave D and trimming. The sample includes a few hundred thousand clones, 85% to 90% of them seen just once. About this clone itself: At the DNA level, this CDR3 is encoded by other sequences in the same sample as well.

The study recruited people aged about 18 to 90 years across 24 US areas. Source material: PBMCs or T cells enriched from blood (not recorded which). The source is a woman aged 18-29 years who had recovered from COVID-19.

CDR3: CASSLRGSGNTIYF. CDR3 sequence (DNA): TGTGCCAGCAGTCTAAGAGGTTCTGGAAACACCATATATTTT. The V and J genes are TRBV28 and TRBJ1-3; no clear D. The CDR3 sequence is 14 residues long. Germline loops: CDR1 MDHEN, CDR2 SYDVKM. V lost 5 bases, J lost 1 base, and 9 bases lay in between.